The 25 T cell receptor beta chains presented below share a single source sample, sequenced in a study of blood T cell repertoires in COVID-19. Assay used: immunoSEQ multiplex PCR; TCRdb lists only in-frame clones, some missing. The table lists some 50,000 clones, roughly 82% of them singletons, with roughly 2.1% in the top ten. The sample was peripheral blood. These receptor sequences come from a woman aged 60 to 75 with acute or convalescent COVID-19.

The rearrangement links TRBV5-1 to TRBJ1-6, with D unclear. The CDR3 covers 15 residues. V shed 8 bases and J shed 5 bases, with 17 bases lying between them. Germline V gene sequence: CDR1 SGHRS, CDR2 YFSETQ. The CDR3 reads CASKLSGFDNSPLHF. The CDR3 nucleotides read TGCGCCAGTAAACTCTCGGGATTCGATAATTCACCCCTCCACTTT.

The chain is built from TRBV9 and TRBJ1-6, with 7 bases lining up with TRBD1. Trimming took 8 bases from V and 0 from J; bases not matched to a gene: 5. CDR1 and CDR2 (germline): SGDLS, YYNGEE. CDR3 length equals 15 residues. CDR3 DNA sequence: TGTGCCAGTTCTACAGGGGACTCCTATAATTCACCCCTCCACTTT. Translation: CASSTGDSYNSPLHF.

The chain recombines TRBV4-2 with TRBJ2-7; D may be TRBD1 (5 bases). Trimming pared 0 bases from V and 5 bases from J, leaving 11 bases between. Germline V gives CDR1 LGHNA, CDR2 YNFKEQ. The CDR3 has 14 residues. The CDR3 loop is CASSQDRAMNEQYF. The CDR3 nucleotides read TGTGCCAGCAGCCAAGACAGGGCAATGAACGAGCAGTACTTC.

The CDR3 region is CASSQSSGRTEAFF. CDR3 DNA: TGTGCCAGCAGCCAGTCTTCAGGGCGGACTGAAGCTTTCTTT. This chain uses TRBV3-1 (or the pseudogene TRBV3-2) with TRBJ1-1; D might be TRBD1 (5 bases). Per germline, CDR1 LGHDT and CDR2 YNNKEL (reference sequence). Trimming removed 3 bases at V and 5 bases at J, with 13 bases between. The CDR3 loop spans 14 amino acids.

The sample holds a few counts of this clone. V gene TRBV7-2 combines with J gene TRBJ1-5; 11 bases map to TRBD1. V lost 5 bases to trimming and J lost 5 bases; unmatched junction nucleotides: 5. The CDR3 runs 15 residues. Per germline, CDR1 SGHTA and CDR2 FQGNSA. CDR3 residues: CASSERGQGDQPQHF. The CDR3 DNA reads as TGTGCCAGCAGCGAAAGGGGACAGGGGGATCAGCCCCAGCATTTT. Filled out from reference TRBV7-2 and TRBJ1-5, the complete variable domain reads GAGVSQSPSNKVTEKGKDVELRCDPISGHTALYWYRQSLGQGLEFLIYFQGNSAPDKSGLPSDRFSAERTGGSVSTLTIQRTQQEDSAVYLCASSERGQGDQPQHFGDGTRLSIL.

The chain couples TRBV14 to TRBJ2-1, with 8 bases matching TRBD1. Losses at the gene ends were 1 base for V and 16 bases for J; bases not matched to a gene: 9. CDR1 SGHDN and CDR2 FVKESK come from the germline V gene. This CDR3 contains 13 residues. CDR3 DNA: TGTGCCAGCAGCCAAGCTCGACAGGGGCCGTCCTTCTTC. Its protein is CASSQARQGPSFF.

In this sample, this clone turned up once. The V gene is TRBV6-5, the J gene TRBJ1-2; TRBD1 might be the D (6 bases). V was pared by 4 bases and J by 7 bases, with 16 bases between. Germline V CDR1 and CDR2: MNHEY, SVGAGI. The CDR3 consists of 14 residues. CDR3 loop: CASSFGQFGVGYTF. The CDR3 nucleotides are TGTGCCAGCAGTTTCGGACAGTTTGGGGTTGGCTACACCTTC.

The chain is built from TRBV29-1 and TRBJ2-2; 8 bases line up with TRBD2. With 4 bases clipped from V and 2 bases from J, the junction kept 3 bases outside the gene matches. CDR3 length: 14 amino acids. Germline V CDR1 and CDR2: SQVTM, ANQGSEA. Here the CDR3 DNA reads TGCAGCGTTGGGCTAGCGGGTAACACCGGGGAGCTGTTTTTT. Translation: CSVGLAGNTGELFF.

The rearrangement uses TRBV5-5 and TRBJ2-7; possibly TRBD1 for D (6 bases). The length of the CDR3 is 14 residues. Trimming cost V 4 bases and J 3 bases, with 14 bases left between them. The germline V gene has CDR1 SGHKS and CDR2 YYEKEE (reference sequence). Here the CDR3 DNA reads TGTGCCAGCAGCCAAGGACAGCTCCTCTACGAGCAGTACTTC. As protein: CASSQGQLLYEQYF.

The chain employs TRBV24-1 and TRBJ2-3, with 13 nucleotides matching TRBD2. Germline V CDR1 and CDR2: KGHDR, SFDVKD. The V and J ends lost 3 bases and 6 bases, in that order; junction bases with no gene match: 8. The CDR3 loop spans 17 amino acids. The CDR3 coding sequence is TGTGCCACCAGTGATAGGACTAGCGGGAGTGTCGTTGATACGCAGTATTTT. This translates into CATSDRTSGSVVDTQYF.

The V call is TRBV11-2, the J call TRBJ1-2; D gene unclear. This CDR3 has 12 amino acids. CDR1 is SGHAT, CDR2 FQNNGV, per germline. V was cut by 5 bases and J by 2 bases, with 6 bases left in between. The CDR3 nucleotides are TGTGCCAGCAGCCTCCGGAACTATGGCTACACCTTC. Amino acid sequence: CASSLRNYGYTF. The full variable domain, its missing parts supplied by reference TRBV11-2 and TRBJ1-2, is EAGVAQSPRYKIIEKRQSVAFWCNPISGHATLYWYQQILGQGPKLLIQFQNNGVVDDSQLPKDRFSAERLKGVDSTLKIQPAKLEDSAVYLCASSLRNYGYTFGSGTRLTVV.

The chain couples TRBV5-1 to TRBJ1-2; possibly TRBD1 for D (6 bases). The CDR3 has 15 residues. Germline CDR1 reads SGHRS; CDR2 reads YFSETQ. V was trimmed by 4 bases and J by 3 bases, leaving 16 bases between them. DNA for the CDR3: TGCGCCAGCAGCCGTAACAGGGTAGAGGACTATGGCTACACCTTC. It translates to CASSRNRVEDYGYTF.

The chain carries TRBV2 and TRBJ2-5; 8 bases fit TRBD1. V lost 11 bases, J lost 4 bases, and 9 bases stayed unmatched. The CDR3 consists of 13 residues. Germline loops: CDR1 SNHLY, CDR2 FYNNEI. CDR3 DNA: TGTGCCGGACAGGGTGTGATCGGAGAGACCCAGTACTTC. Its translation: CAGQGVIGETQYF.

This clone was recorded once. CDR3 region: CASSLVGGVYGYTF. The DNA for the CDR3 is TGTGCCAGCAGCTTGGTCGGGGGAGTATATGGCTACACCTTC. The chain employs TRBV5-5 and TRBJ1-2; possible D gene TRBD1, 5 bases. Germline assignment: CDR1 SGHKS and CDR2 YYEKEE (reference sequence). This CDR3 region has 14 residues. Trimming removed 0 bases from V and 5 bases from J, with 11 bases in between.

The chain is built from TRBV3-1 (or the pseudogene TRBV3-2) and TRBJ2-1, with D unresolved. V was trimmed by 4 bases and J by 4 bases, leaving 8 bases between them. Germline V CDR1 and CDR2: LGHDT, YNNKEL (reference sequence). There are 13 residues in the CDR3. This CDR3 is CASSPIGYNEQFF. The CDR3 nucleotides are TGTGCCAGCAGCCCGATCGGTTACAATGAGCAGTTCTTC.

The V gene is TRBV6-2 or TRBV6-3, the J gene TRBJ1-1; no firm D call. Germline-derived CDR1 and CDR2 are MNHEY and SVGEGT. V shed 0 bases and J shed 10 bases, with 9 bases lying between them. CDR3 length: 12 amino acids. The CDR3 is CASSYSKSLAFF. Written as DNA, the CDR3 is TGTGCCAGCAGTTACTCGAAGAGCCTAGCTTTCTTT.

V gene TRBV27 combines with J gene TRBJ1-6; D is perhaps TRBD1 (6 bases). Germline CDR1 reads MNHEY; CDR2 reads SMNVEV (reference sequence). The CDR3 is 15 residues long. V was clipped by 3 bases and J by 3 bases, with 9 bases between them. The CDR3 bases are TGTGCCAGCAGTTTGTCCAGGGGCTATAATTCACCCCTCCACTTT. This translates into CASSLSRGYNSPLHF.

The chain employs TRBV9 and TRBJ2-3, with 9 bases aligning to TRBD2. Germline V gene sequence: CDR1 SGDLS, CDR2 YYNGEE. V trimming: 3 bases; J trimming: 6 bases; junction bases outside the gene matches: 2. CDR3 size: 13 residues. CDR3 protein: CASSGLAGDTQYF. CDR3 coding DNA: TGTGCCAGCAGCGGCCTAGCGGGGGATACGCAGTATTTT.

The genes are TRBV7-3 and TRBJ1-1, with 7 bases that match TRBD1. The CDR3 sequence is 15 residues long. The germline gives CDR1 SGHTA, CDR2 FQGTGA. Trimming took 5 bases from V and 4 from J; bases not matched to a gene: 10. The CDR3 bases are TGTGCCAGCAGCCCCGCAGGGGGTGGGAGCACTGAAGCTTTCTTT. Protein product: CASSPAGGGSTEAFF. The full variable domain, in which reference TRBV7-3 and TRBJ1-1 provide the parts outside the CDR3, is GAGVSQTPSNKVTEKGKYVELRCDPISGHTALYWYRQSLGQGPEFLIYFQGTGAADDSGLPNDRFFAVRPEGSVSTLKIQRTERGDSAVYLCASSPAGGGSTEAFFGQGTRLTVV.

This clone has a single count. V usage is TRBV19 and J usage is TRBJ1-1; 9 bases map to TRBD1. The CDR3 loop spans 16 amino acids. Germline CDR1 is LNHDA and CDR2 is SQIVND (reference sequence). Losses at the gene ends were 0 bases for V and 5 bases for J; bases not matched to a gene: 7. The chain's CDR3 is CASSIDLTGGWTEAFF. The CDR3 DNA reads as TGTGCCAGTAGTATAGATTTGACAGGGGGATGGACTGAAGCTTTCTTT.

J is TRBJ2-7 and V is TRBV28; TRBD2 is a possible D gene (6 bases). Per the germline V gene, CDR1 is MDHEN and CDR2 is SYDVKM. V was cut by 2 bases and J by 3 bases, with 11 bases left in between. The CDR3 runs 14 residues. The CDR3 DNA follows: TGTGCCAGCAGTTTACGGTCGCGGGACTACGAGCAGTACTTC. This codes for CASSLRSRDYEQYF.

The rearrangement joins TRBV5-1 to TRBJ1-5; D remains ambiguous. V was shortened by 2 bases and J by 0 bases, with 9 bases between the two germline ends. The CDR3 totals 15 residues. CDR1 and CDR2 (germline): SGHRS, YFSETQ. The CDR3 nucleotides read TGCGCCAGCAGCTTAACACCTTTTAGCAATCAGCCCCAGCATTTT. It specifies CASSLTPFSNQPQHF.

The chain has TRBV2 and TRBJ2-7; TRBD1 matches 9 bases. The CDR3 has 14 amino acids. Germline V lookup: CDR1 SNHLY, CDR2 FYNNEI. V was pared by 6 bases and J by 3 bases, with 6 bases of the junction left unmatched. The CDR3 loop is CASRRGQGVYEQYF. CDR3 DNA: TGTGCCAGCAGAAGGGGACAGGGAGTCTACGAGCAGTACTTC. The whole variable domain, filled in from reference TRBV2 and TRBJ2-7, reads EPEVTQTPSHQVTQMGQEVILRCVPISNHLYFYWYRQILGQKVEFLVSFYNNEISEKSEIFDDQFSVERPDGSNFTLKIRSTKLEDSAMYFCASRRGQGVYEQYFGPGTRLTVT.

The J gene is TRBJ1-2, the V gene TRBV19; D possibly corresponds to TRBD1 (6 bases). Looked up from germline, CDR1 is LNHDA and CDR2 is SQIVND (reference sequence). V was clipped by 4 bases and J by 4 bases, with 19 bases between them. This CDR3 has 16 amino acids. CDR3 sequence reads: CASSSTGFTQIYGYTF. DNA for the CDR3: TGTGCCAGTAGTAGCACAGGGTTTACCCAGATCTATGGCTACACCTTC. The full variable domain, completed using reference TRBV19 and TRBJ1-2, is DGGITQSPKYLFRKEGQNVTLSCEQNLNHDAMYWYRQDPGQGLRLIYYSQIVNDFQKGDIAEGYSVSREKKESFPLTVTSAQKNPTAFYLCASSSTGFTQIYGYTFGSGTRLTVV.

The CDR3 DNA follows: TGTGCCAGCAGTTATAACCGGGACACCCGTTCACCCCTCCACTTT. This gives the protein CASSYNRDTRSPLHF. V gene TRBV6-5 combines with J gene TRBJ1-6; the D gene is possibly TRBD1 (6 bases). The germline V and J ends were trimmed by 3 bases and 9 bases, with 15 bases remaining between them. Germline CDR1 and CDR2: MNHEY and SVGAGI. The CDR3 has 15 amino acids.